This T cell receptor beta chain stems from a study of response to subunit inactivated influenza vaccine. Study results and limitations: T cells newly recruited by each seasonal influenza vaccination are few, the authors suggested.

Points on this clonotype: The antigen remains undetermined.

TCRdb recomputed calls from the RT-PCR reads with MiXCR, one row per CDR3 protein. The table includes 860,000 or so distinct CDR3 sequences, roughly 20% detected once. This CDR3 spans 16 amino acids. The trim removed 8 bases at V and 3 bases at J, leaving 15 bases unmatched. Germline V gives CDR1 WSHSY, CDR2 SAAADI. The receptor was isolated from a man in his fifties or sixties who received an inactivated influenza vaccine. J is TRBJ2-5 and V is TRBV10-2; 7 bases line up with TRBD2. The source was PBMCs from blood, collected approximately 5 days after vaccination. CDR3 bases: TGCGCCAGCTGCGGACACGGGGGGTTTCGAAAAGAGACCCAGTACTTC. This gives the protein CASCGHGGFRKETQYF.